Below, 31 T cell receptor beta chains from the same sample are listed, as sequenced in a study of blood T cells in healthy people across ages. The use of a sample-barcoded 5' primer and a J-beta primer mix characterized a second PCR of about 7 to 12 cycles. TCRdb itself ran the 5' RACE reads through MiXCR, one entry per CDR3 protein. The table shows about 1.1 million distinct CDR3 sequences, with roughly two fifths occurring only once. The sample taken for sequencing was blood. Receptors originate from a man younger than 35 in good health.

As concerns this clonotype: Sequence at one end of the junction differs from germline and may be a read error. V is TRBV7-2 and J is TRBJ1-2; TRBD1 agrees at 7 bases. There are 15 residues in the CDR3. From germline, CDR1 is SGHTA and CDR2 FQGNSA. The CDR3 is CASSQDRVINYGNTF. For the CDR3, the DNA is TGTGCCAGCAGCCAAGACAGGGTTATTAACTATGGCAACACCTTC.

The gene calls are TRBV9 and TRBJ1-1, with D possibly TRBD1 on 6 matching bases. Germline-derived CDR1 and CDR2 are SGDLS and YYNGEE. V lost 3 bases and J 6 bases, leaving 12 bases between the germline ends. CDR3 length: 13 amino acids. CDR3 in amino acids: CASSGRGTAEAFF. The CDR3 bases are TGTGCCAGCAGCGGCAGGGGTACGGCTGAAGCTTTCTTT.

This clonotype has just a few counts. This chain uses TRBV12-5 with TRBJ2-1; no firm D call. V was pared by 1 base and J by 15 bases, with 10 bases between. Looked up from germline, CDR1 is LGHNT and CDR2 is FRNRAP. The CDR3 totals 11 residues. The CDR3 spells CASGLDRARFF. In DNA, the CDR3 is TGTGCTAGTGGTTTGGATAGGGCTCGGTTCTTC. The entire variable domain, with the rest obtained from reference TRBV12-5 and TRBJ2-1, is as follows: DARVTQTPRHKVTEMGQEVTMRCQPILGHNTVFWYRQTMMQGLELLAYFRNRAPLDDSGMPKDRFSAEMPDATLATLKIQPSEPRDSAVYFCASGLDRARFFGPGTRLTVL.

This clonotype has a handful of counts. The V and J genes are TRBV20-1 and TRBJ1-5; 10 bases align to TRBD1. Germline-derived CDR1 and CDR2 are DFQATT and SNEGSKA (reference sequence). The CDR3 has 18 amino acids. Germline trimming cut 6 bases from V and 0 bases from J; bases unmatched to any gene: 14. The CDR3 spells CSAPQGGTGVNSNQPQHF. The CDR3 DNA reads as TGCAGTGCACCCCAAGGTGGGACAGGGGTAAATAGCAATCAGCCCCAGCATTTT.

As to this clonotype: A read error may produce the germline difference seen at one junction end. DNA for the CDR3: TGTGCCAGCAAACTGGACGGGAGTAGGTCAGATGCGCAGTATTTT. Encoded protein: CASKLDGSRSDAQYF. The chain links TRBV12-3 or TRBV12-4 to TRBJ2-3, with a weak D call TRBD2 (6 bases). This CDR3 is 15 amino acids long.

This clonotype showed up just a few times. The chain combines TRBV6-6 with TRBJ2-1; 12 bases map to TRBD2. The germline gives CDR1 MNHNY, CDR2 SVGAGI (reference sequence). CDR3 length: 16 residues. V shed 6 bases and J 7 bases; nucleotides not matched to a gene: 10. CDR3 residues: CASSPRLAGAGNEQFF. DNA for the CDR3: TGTGCCAGCAGCCCAAGACTAGCGGGGGCGGGGAATGAGCAGTTCTTC.

On this clonotype: Germline and junction disagree at one end, which may indicate a read error. The chain recombines TRBV24-1 with TRBJ2-3; the match to TRBD2 covers 9 bases. The CDR3 is 19 residues long. Germline values: CDR1 KGHDR, CDR2 SFDVKD. The CDR3 reads CVTSDLHGTSSPSTDTQYF. CDR3 DNA sequence: TGTGTCACCAGTGATTTGCATGGGACTAGCAGTCCTAGCACAGATACGCAGTATTTT.

CDR3: CASSSLDLGEQFF. The CDR3 bases are TGTGCCAGCAGTTCCCTCGACCTGGGGGAGCAGTTCTTC. This chain joins TRBV27 and TRBJ2-1; D uncertain. V was trimmed by 4 bases and J by 10 bases, leaving 14 bases between them. The CDR3 is 13 amino acids. Germline CDR1 reads MNHEY; CDR2 reads SMNVEV (reference sequence).

This sequence joins TRBV6-2 or TRBV6-3 and TRBJ2-7; D is tentatively TRBD1 or TRBD2 (5 bases each). This CDR3 is built from 14 residues. From germline, CDR1 is MNHEY and CDR2 SVGEGT. The ends were cut back, 6 bases at V and 2 bases at J, with 14 bases in the middle. This chain's CDR3 is CASRLRDGTYEQYF. CDR3 sequence (DNA): TGTGCCAGCAGGCTCCGGGACGGAACCTACGAGCAGTACTTC.

V gene TRBV20-1 combines with J gene TRBJ1-2; D call uncertain. In germline, CDR1 is DFQATT, CDR2 SNEGSKA (reference sequence). Trimming removed 5 bases at V and 4 bases at J, with 17 bases between. CDR3 length: 14 residues. DNA for the CDR3: TGCAGTGCTGGCCCTACGGAATTTCTCTATGGCTACACCTTC. Its protein is CSAGPTEFLYGYTF.

This rearrangement joins TRBV6-6 to TRBJ1-4; possible D gene TRBD1, 5 bases. V was shortened by 2 bases and J by 1 base, with 11 bases between the two germline ends. The germline V gene encodes CDR1 MNHNY and CDR2 SVGAGI (reference sequence). The CDR3 sequence is 16 residues long. The CDR3 nucleotides read TGTGCCAGCAGTTACGGGGGGGACGTAACTAATGAAAAACTGTTTTTT. The encoded protein is CASSYGGDVTNEKLFF.

This clonotype was seen a few times. The CDR3 coding sequence is TGTGCCATCAGTGAGTCGCCAGGGTCCAATTCACCCCTCCACTTT. The encoded protein is CAISESPGSNSPLHF. The rearrangement links TRBV10-3 to TRBJ1-6; the D gene is possibly TRBD1 (5 bases). Deletions cut 0 bases from V and 7 bases from J, with 10 bases between. This CDR3 contains 15 residues. Germline loops: CDR1 ENHRY, CDR2 SYGVKD.

This clonotype turned up a few times. This clone may be a read error of a much larger clone one base away. The chain couples TRBV3-1 to TRBJ1-2; tentative D call: TRBD1 (6 bases). Between the trimmed V and J ends, which lost 4 bases and 4 bases, there was a span of 10 bases. There are 13 residues in the CDR3. Germline V gene data show CDR1 as LGHDT and CDR2 as YNNKEL (reference sequence). This CDR3 is CASSPDRRYGYTF. CDR3 bases: TGTGCCAGCAGCCCGGACAGACGCTATGGCTACACCTTC.

This chain joins TRBV3-1 and TRBJ1-1; TRBD1 aligns across 10 bases. J gave up 4 bases and V 3 bases, and 8 bases lay outside the gene matches. Per the germline V gene, CDR1 is LGHDT and CDR2 is YNNKEL (reference sequence). The CDR3 has 16 amino acids. CDR3 sequence reads: CASSHRDRGLVTEAFF. CDR3 sequence (DNA): TGTGCCAGCAGCCACCGGGACAGGGGTCTCGTCACTGAAGCTTTCTTT.

Points on this clonotype: The junction departs from germline at one end; a sequencing error may be responsible. The V and J genes are TRBV6-1 and TRBJ2-5; 9 nucleotides agree with TRBD1. The J call may be wrong; the DNA end is better matched by TRBJ2-7. The CDR3 covers 15 residues. Germline-derived CDR1 and CDR2 are MNHNS and SASEGT. The CDR3 DNA is TGTGCCTGCAGTGAGTCCGGGACAGGGCTAGGCGAGCAGTACTTC. Translating gives CACSESGTGLGEQYF.

This clonotype has a handful of counts. The chain uses TRBV15 and TRBJ1-5; D call uncertain. Between the trimmed V and J ends, which lost 0 bases and 0 bases, there was a span of 6 bases. CDR3 length: 15 residues. Germline-derived CDR1 and CDR2 are LNHNV and YYDKDF (reference sequence). This CDR3 reads CATSRDGYSNQPQHF. CDR3 nucleotide sequence: TGTGCCACCAGCAGAGATGGCTATAGCAATCAGCCCCAGCATTTT.

This clonotype was seen only a few times. The genes are TRBV20-1 and TRBJ2-7, with D perhaps matching TRBD1 (6 bases). Germline V gene data show CDR1 as DFQATT and CDR2 as SNEGSKA (reference sequence). This CDR3 has 12 residues. Trimming left V 6 bases short and J 3 bases short, with 12 bases between. In DNA form, the CDR3 reads TGCAGTGCCACAGGGATTAACTACGAGCAGTACTTC. Translation: CSATGINYEQYF.

J is TRBJ2-5 and V is TRBV30; possible D gene TRBD2, 6 bases. Looked up from germline, CDR1 is GTSNPN and CDR2 is SVGIG (reference sequence). This CDR3 has 17 amino acids. The V gene lost 5 bases and the J gene lost 0 bases, with 22 bases spanning the gap. The CDR3 spells CAWGKAGLIDYQETQYF. CDR3 sequence (DNA): TGTGCCTGGGGGAAGGCGGGACTCATTGATTACCAAGAGACCCAGTACTTC.

V gene TRBV12-5 combines with J gene TRBJ2-3, with 7 bases aligning to TRBD2. With V trimmed by 1 base and J by 4 bases, 2 bases remained unmatched. CDR3 size: 14 residues. Germline V CDR1 and CDR2: LGHNT, FRNRAP. The CDR3 region is CASGLGLAADTQYF. DNA for the CDR3: TGTGCTAGTGGTTTGGGGCTAGCGGCAGATACGCAGTATTTT.

This clonotype turned up a few times. This chain's CDR3 is CASSLGQGQYF. The CDR3, as DNA: TGTGCCAGCAGCTTAGGACAGGGACAGTACTTC. The chain carries TRBV7-2 and TRBJ2-5; TRBD1 matches 7 bases. There are 11 residues in the CDR3. Germline values: CDR1 SGHTA, CDR2 FQGNSA. V lost 1 base, J lost 11 bases, and 1 base stayed unmatched.

The V and J genes are TRBV6-6 and TRBJ2-5; 8 positions match TRBD2. V shed 2 bases, J shed 1 base, and the junction held 9 bases outside the gene matches. Germline CDR1 MNHNY, CDR2 SVGAGI (reference sequence). The CDR3 has 17 residues. The CDR3 loop is CASSYRAGGPAQETQYF. DNA for the CDR3: TGTGCCAGCAGTTACAGGGCGGGGGGCCCGGCCCAAGAGACCCAGTACTTC.

This clonotype was counted at least ten times. V usage is TRBV4-3 and J usage is TRBJ2-3; 9 nucleotides agree with TRBD1. J was trimmed by 2 bases and V by 1 base; bases with no gene match: 4. From germline, CDR1 is LGHNA and CDR2 YSLEER. The CDR3 has 16 amino acids. CDR3 nucleotides: TGCGCCAGCAGCCAAGCCGGGACAGGGCTCACAGATACGCAGTATTTT. Protein sequence: CASSQAGTGLTDTQYF.

The chain employs TRBV5-1 and TRBJ2-3; possibly TRBD1 for D (6 bases). This CDR3 has 16 residues. Germline assignment: CDR1 SGHRS and CDR2 YFSETQ. Trimming took 3 bases from V and 3 from J, leaving 17 bases between them. In DNA form, the CDR3 reads TGCGCCAGCAGCTCGTTCTCTGGGGGCAGAACAGATACGCAGTATTTT. This translates into CASSSFSGGRTDTQYF.

This chain connects TRBV20-1 to TRBJ1-5, with D maybe TRBD1 (6 bases). The CDR3 runs to 13 residues. The germline CDR1 and CDR2 sequences are DFQATT and SNEGSKA (reference sequence). V lost 4 bases to trimming and J lost 4 bases, with 11 bases between them. CDR3 bases: TGCAGTGCTACCGGACAGATTAATCAGCCCCAGCATTTT. It is translated as CSATGQINQPQHF.

This sequence joins TRBV11-2 and TRBJ2-2, with D unresolved. V lost 1 base, J lost 7 bases, and 10 bases lay in between. The CDR3 spans 14 residues. Per the germline V gene, CDR1 is SGHAT and CDR2 is FQNNGV. As DNA, the CDR3 is TGTGCCAGCAGCTTAGTGGTGGTAAACGGGGAGCTGTTTTTT. Amino acids: CASSLVVVNGELFF.

The chain uses TRBV12-3 or TRBV12-4 and TRBJ2-3; 7 bases fit TRBD1. The CDR3 is 16 residues long. V lost 5 bases to trimming and J lost 3 bases; unmatched junction nucleotides: 11. DNA for the CDR3: TGTGCCAGCAGTCCCCTCCCCGGGACAGCTACAGATACGCAGTATTTT. It yields the protein CASSPLPGTATDTQYF.

This clonotype was found many times. The J gene is TRBJ2-1, the V gene TRBV20-1; 7 bases line up with TRBD2. CDR1 is DFQATT and CDR2 is SNEGSKA in the germline V gene (reference sequence). Losses at the gene ends were 6 bases for V and 7 bases for J; bases not matched to a gene: 12. The CDR3 consists of 14 residues. CDR3 DNA: TGCAGTGCCGAGCGGGGAATGAGGAGGAATGAGCAGTTCTTC. Translation: CSAERGMRRNEQFF.

The V and J genes are TRBV3-1 and TRBJ1-1; a possible D gene is TRBD1 (5 bases). Germline V gene sequence: CDR1 LGHDT, CDR2 YNNKEL (reference sequence). V was shortened by 3 bases and J by 3 bases, with 11 bases between the two germline ends. This CDR3 spans 14 amino acids. In nucleotides, the CDR3 is TGTGCCAGCAGCCATGCGGGACCGGACACTGAAGCTTTCTTT. Translating it yields CASSHAGPDTEAFF.

This clonotype was detected a few times. J is TRBJ2-1 and V is TRBV12-5; no clear D gene. From germline, CDR1 is LGHNT and CDR2 FRNRAP. V lost 7 bases and J lost 0, with 13 bases in between. This CDR3 has 15 residues. CDR3 protein: CASATLGSSYNEQFF. CDR3 DNA sequence: TGTGCTAGTGCGACGCTCGGTAGCTCCTACAATGAGCAGTTCTTC.

This sequence joins TRBV27 and TRBJ1-6, with no clear D. V lost 0 bases and J 8 bases, leaving 11 bases between the germline ends. Germline values: CDR1 MNHEY, CDR2 SMNVEV (reference sequence). CDR3 size: 15 residues. Here the CDR3 reads CASSLSRSGDSPLHF. The CDR3 region has the DNA TGTGCCAGCAGTTTATCGAGGTCGGGAGATTCACCCCTCCACTTT.

This clonotype showed up just once. The genes are TRBV2 and TRBJ2-5; 7 bases fit TRBD2. The CDR3 has 17 amino acids. With V trimmed by 1 base and J by 11 bases, 19 bases remained unmatched. The germline V gene has CDR1 SNHLY and CDR2 FYNNEI. CDR3 loop: CASSEGGPGGYYNEQYF. The CDR3 region has the DNA TGTGCCAGCAGTGAAGGGGGCCCGGGGGGTTACTACAATGAGCAGTACTTC.